This T cell receptor (beta chain) appears in the sequencing data of a study of beta chain features in type 1 diabetes listed by TCRdb under 2018. About the study as a whole: Mean age, gender distribution, total cell number and subset yield did not differ between patients and healthy donors. A total of under 140,000,000 sorted cells were examined across all samples, and the number of cells per subset was strongly correlated with RNA yield. In the study, TCRB repertoires of sorted circulating CD4+ T cell subsets from recently diagnosed type 1 diabetes patients were compared with those of matched healthy donors. Regulatory and stem cell-like memory subsets were obtained from only 8 patients and roughly 8 healthy donors, while naive and central memory subsets were obtained from all 30 or so donors.

Including cysteine and phenylalanine, the CDR3 has 12 amino acids. Only the CDR3 region is kept as DNA, spanning 36 bases read in frame from base 1. The V and J ends are trimmed by 7 bases and 5 bases, leaving 12 bases between them. According to the germline V gene (reference sequence), CDR1 reads SGHKS and CDR2 reads YYEKEE. Each donor gave one peripheral blood draw, averaging approximately 0.12 L, which was collected into heparinised tubes. A BD FACSAria II was used to sort naive, central memory, regulatory and stem cell-like memory CD4+ T cells with a panel that included CD45RO, CCR7, CD25, CD127, CD95 and CD27. All sorted populations exceeded 95% purity. PBMCs were isolated immediately by Lymphoprep density gradient centrifugation and stained directly without culture. So that batch effects would be minimized, each experiment stained and sorted samples in pairs, pairing one healthy donor with one patient.

The table lists this clone with a few counts. Its cognate antigen has yet to be identified. Base qualities are missing; no much larger clone stands one base away. Study-wide findings and limitations: A moderate but significant shortening of TCRB CDR3 length was observed in type 1 diabetes patients in all four CD4+ subsets. Because cDNA was sequenced instead of genomic DNA, activated cells with high expression could be over-represented, although the groups did not differ in activation or CD3 levels. At VDJ recombination sites, type 1 diabetes patients had fewer insertions and more deleted nucleotides, which implies abnormalities in thymic rearrangement. PCR might favor shorter templates, but patient and control samples were amplified and corrected together, so any skew would affect both groups equally. Naive, central memory and regulatory TCRB repertoires appeared to be more similar among patients than among healthy donors. Only small numbers of individuals were included in the HLA sub-analyses, which left unresolved whether HLA type had any influence on TCRB rearrangement.

The High Capacity cDNA Reverse Transcription Kit was used to reverse transcribe all of the isolated RNA, meaning that expressed TCRB transcripts were what got sequenced. Naive, central memory and regulatory T cell samples underwent deep immunoSEQ sequencing, averaging about 3.57 million total reads per sample. Sorted cells were lysed in RLT buffer, and RNA was extracted using DNase-treated RNeasy Micro or Mini kits according to cell number. To prevent cross-contamination, each cell subset was processed individually, whereas patient and healthy donor samples were processed jointly. TCRB sequences were amplified from cDNA with the immunoSEQ multiplex PCR, producing 87-bp fragments spanning the CDR3 region. The amplicons were sequenced using the Illumina HiSeq platform. Turning to the authors' computational methods: PCR bias was corrected computationally using synthetic template baselines, and reads within Hamming distance 2 were collapsed, with unmergeable singletons discarded. By aligning reads against IMGT, V, D and J genes, CDR3 length, and insertions or deletions at six rearrangement sites were assigned. Within each subset, clonotype counts were normalized to the number of sorted cells before true diversity and Gini coefficients were calculated with the tcR R package. Repertoire sharing was quantified using the overlap coefficient calculated on TCRB nucleotide sequences. In TCRdb, the immuneACCESS table is reduced to in-frame sequences with V and J assigned. These tables do not hold every clone; where another copy was compared, an unresolved V gene accounts for under half, and the others remain unexplained. Clone size and the V and J calls come from that table; the DNA yielded D and trimming. A total of about 140,000 clones appear in this sample, about a tenth of them only once. The top ten constitute 0.55% to 0.75% of the sample.

This clonotype originated in a woman between 35 and 50 years old in good health. The chain is made from TRBV5-5 and TRBJ1-2, with a tentative D gene TRBD1 over 5 matching bases. Sequencing input: central memory CD4+ T cells from blood. At the DNA level, the sequence is TGTGCCAGCGCACGTCAGGGATATGGCTACACCTTC. It is translated as CASARQGYGYTF.